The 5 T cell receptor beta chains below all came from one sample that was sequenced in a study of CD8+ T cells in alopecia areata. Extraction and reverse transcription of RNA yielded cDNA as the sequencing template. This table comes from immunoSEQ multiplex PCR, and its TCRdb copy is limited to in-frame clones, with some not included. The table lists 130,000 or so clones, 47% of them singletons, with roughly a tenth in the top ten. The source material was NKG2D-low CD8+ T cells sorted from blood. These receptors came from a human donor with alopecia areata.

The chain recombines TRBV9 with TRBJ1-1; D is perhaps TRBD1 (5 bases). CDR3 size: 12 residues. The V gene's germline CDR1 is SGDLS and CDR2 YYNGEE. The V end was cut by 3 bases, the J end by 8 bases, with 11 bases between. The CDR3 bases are TGTGCCAGCAGCGCCCTAGGGGCGGAAGCTTTCTTT. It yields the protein CASSALGAEAFF.

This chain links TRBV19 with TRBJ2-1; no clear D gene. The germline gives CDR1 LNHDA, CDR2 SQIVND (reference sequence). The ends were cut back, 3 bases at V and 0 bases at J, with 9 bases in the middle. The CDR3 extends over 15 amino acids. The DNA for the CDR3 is TGTGCCAGTAGTATTGGCAGTAACTCCTACAATGAGCAGTTCTTC. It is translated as CASSIGSNSYNEQFF. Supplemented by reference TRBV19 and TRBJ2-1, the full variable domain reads DGGITQSPKYLFRKEGQNVTLSCEQNLNHDAMYWYRQDPGQGLRLIYYSQIVNDFQKGDIAEGYSVSREKKESFPLTVTSAQKNPTAFYLCASSIGSNSYNEQFFGPGTRLTVL.

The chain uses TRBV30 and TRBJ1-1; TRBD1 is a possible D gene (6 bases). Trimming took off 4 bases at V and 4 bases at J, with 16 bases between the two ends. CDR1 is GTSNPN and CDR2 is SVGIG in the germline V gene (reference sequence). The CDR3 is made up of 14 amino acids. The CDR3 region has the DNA TGTGCCTGGACCAATGGCGGGGGGCCCACTGAAGCTTTCTTT. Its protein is CAWTNGGGPTEAFF.

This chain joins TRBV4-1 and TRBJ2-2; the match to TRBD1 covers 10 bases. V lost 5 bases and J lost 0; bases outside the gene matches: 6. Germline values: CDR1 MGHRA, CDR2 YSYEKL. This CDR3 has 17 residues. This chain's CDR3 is CASSYRDRGANTGELFF. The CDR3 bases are TGCGCCAGCAGCTACCGGGACAGGGGAGCGAACACCGGGGAGCTGTTTTTT.

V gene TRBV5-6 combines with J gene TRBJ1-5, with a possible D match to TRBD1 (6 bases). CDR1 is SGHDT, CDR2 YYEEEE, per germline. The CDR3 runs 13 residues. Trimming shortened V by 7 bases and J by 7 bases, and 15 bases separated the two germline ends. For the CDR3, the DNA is TGTGCCAGCTCATCAGGGGTCGGACAGCCCCAGCATTTT. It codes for CASSSGVGQPQHF.